The 3 T cell receptor beta chains in this list originate from one sample, sequenced in a study of cytomegalovirus exposure and HLA in healthy donors. PCR employed 60 Vbeta and 13 Jbeta primers. Assay used: immunoSEQ multiplex PCR; TCRdb lists only in-frame clones, some missing. The table shows 180,000 or so clones, with 75% to 90% occurring only once. Sequenced: PBMCs. The source is a man in his late teens or twenties in good health and CMV-seropositive.

V is TRBV18 and J is TRBJ2-5; D possibly corresponds to TRBD2 (6 bases). Trimming pared 2 bases from V and 7 bases from J, leaving 23 bases between. This CDR3 is built from 17 residues. Germline V gives CDR1 KGHSH, CDR2 LQKENI. CDR3 in amino acids: CASSPESGTGLVRTQYF. Here the CDR3 DNA reads TGTGCCAGCTCACCAGAATCCGGGACTGGACTTGTTCGGACCCAGTACTTC.

The chain joins TRBV9 to TRBJ2-1; 10 positions agree with TRBD1. The CDR3 has 14 amino acids. V lost 3 bases to trimming and J lost 9 bases; unmatched junction nucleotides: 6. Germline V CDR1 and CDR2: SGDLS, YYNGEE. Here the CDR3 DNA reads TGTGCCAGCAGCGATCCGGGACAGGGGACTGAGCAGTTCTTC. Translated, it gives CASSDPGQGTEQFF.

This clone was counted between two and nine times. The chain couples TRBV10-3 to TRBJ2-7; TRBD1 might be the D (6 bases). The V gene lost 4 bases and the J gene lost 3 bases, with 7 bases spanning the gap. The CDR3 spans 12 residues. Germline CDR1 is ENHRY and CDR2 is SYGVKD. The CDR3 sequence is CAISGTDYEQYF. The CDR3 nucleotides are TGTGCCATCAGTGGGACAGACTACGAGCAGTACTTC.